The following is a T cell receptor (beta chain) sequence with its context. Antigen specificity is unknown. The sample comes from a study of chemoradiotherapy in HPV16-positive cancers. Study outcomes and limitations: Functional assays defining HPV-specific T cells used only a couple of HPV16-positive patients. HPV-responsive T-cell expansion during chemoradiotherapy was linked to improved recurrence-free survival in HPV16-positive patients.

Measured with immunoSEQ multiplex PCR; TCRdb has only the in-frame clones, and not every one. The data contain 25,000 to 35,000 clones, about 90% of them singletons. CDR3 length: 14 residues. Germline-derived CDR1 and CDR2 are ENHRY and SYGVKD. J lost 5 bases, V lost 4 bases, and 4 bases had no gene match. The chain combines TRBV10-3 with TRBJ2-2, with TRBD2 matching 7 bases. The sample consisted of blood, taken from a patient who underwent chemoradiotherapy. This TCR came from a human donor with HPV-associated anogenital cancer. CDR3 DNA: TGTGCCATCAGTGGGGAGGGTCCGACCGGGGAGCTGTTTTTT. It codes for CAISGEGPTGELFF.